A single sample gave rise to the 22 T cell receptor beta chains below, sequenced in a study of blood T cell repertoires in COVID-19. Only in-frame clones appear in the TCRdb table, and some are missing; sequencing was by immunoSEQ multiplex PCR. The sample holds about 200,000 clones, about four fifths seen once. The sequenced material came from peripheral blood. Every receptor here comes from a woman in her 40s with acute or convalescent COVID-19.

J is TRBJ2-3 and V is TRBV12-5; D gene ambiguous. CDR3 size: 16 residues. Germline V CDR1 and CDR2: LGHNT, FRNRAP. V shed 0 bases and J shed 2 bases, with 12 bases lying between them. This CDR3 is CASGLVIQRVTDTQYF. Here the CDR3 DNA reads TGTGCTAGTGGTTTGGTAATTCAACGGGTCACAGATACGCAGTATTTT.

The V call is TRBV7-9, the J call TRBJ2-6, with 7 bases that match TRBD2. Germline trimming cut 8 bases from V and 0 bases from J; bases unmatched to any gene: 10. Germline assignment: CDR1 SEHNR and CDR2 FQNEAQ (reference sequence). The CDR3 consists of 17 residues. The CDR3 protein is CASGGGGRRSGANVLTF. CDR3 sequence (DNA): TGTGCCAGCGGCGGGGGAGGCCGACGCTCTGGGGCCAACGTCCTGACTTTC.

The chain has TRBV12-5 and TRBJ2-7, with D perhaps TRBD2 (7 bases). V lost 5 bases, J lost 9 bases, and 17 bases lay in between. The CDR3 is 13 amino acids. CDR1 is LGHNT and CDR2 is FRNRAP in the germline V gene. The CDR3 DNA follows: TGTGCTAGTGGTCCTCCTGGGGGCGGGGGGCAGTACTTC. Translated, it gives CASGPPGGGGQYF.

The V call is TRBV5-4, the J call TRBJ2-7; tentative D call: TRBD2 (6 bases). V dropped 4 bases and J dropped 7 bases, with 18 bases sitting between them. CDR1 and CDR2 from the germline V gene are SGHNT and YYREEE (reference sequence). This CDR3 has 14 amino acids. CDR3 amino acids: CASSPGLMPWEQYF. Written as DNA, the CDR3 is TGTGCCAGCAGCCCGGGACTCATGCCGTGGGAGCAGTACTTC.

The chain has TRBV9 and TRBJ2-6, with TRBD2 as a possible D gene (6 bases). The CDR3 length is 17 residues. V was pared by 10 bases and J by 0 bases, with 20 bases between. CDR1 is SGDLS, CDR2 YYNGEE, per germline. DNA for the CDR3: TGTGCCTGCGGCGGGGCTTTACCCCACTCTGGGGCCAACGTCCTGACTTTC. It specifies CACGGALPHSGANVLTF.

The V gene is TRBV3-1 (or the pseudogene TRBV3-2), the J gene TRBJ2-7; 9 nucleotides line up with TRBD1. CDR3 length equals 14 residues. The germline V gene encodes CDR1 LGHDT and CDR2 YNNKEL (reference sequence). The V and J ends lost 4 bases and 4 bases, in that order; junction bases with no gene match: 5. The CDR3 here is CASSPGQGFYEQYF. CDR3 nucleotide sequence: TGTGCCAGCAGCCCGGGACAGGGATTTTACGAGCAGTACTTC.

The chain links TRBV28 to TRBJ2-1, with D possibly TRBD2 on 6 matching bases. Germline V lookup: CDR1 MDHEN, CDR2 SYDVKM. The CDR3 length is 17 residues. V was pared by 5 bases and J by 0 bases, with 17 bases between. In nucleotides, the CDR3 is TGTGCCAGCAGTCCCGCCCCCGGACTAAGCTCCTACAATGAGCAGTTCTTC. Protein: CASSPAPGLSSYNEQFF. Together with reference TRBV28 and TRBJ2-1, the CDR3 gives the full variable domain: DVKVTQSSRYLVKRTGEKVFLECVQDMDHENMFWYRQDPGLGLRLIYFSYDVKMKEKGDIPEGYSVSREKKERFSLILESASTNQTSMYLCASSPAPGLSSYNEQFFGPGTRLTVL.

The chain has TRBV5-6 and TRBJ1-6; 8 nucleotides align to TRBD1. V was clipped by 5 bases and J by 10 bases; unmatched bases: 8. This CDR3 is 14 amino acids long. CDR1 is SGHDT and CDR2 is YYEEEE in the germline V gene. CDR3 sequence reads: CASSYDRGYSPLHF. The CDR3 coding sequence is TGTGCCAGCAGTTACGACAGGGGATACTCACCCCTCCACTTT. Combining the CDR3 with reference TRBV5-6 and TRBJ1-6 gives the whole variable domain DAGVTQSPTHLIKTRGQQVTLRCSPKSGHDTVSWYQQALGQGPQFIFQYYEEEERQRGNFPDRFSGHQFPNYSSELNVNALLLGDSALYLCASSYDRGYSPLHFGNGTRLTVT.

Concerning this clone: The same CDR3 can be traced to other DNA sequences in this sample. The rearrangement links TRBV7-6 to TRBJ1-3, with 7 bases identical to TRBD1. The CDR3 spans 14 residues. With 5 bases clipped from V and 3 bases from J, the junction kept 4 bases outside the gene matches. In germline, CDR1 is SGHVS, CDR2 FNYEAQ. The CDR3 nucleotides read TGTGCCAGCAGCCCTCGGGACAGTGGAAACACCATATATTTT. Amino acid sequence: CASSPRDSGNTIYF. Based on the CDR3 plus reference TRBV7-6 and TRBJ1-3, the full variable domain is GAGVSQSPRYKVTKRGQDVALRCDPISGHVSLYWYRQALGQGPEFLTYFNYEAQQDKSGLPNDRFSAERPEGSISTLTIQRTEQRDSAMYRCASSPRDSGNTIYFGEGSWLTVV.

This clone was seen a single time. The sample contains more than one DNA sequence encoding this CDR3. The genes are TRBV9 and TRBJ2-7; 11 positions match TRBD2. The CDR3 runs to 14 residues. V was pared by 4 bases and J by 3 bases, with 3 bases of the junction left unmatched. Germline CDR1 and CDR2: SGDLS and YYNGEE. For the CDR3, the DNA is TGTGCCAGCAGCCCTGGGACTAGCGGCTACGAGCAGTACTTC. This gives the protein CASSPGTSGYEQYF.

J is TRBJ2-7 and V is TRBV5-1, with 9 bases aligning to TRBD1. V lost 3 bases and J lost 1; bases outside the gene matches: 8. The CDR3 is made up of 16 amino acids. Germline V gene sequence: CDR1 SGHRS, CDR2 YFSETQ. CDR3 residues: CASSYPRDRVSYEQYF. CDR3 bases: TGCGCCAGCAGCTACCCCCGGGACAGGGTTTCCTACGAGCAGTACTTC. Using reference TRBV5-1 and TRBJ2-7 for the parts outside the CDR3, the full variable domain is KAGVTQTPRYLIKTRGQQVTLSCSPISGHRSVSWYQQTPGQGLQFLFEYFSETQRNKGNFPGRFSGRQFSNSRSEMNVSTLELGDSALYLCASSYPRDRVSYEQYFGPGTRLTVT.

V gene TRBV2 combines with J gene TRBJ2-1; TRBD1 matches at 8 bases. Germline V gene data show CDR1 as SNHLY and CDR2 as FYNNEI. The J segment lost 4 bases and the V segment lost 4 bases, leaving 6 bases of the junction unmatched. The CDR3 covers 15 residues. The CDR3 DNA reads TGTGCCAGCAGTGTCGAGCGGACAGGGTACAATGAGCAGTTCTTC. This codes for CASSVERTGYNEQFF.

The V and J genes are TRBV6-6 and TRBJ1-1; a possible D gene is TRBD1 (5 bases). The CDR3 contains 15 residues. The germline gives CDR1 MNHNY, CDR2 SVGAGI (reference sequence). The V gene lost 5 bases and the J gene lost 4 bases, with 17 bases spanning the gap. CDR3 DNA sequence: TGTGCCAGCAGTCAGGCGGGGGGAGGGACCACTGAAGCTTTCTTT. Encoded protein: CASSQAGGGTTEAFF.

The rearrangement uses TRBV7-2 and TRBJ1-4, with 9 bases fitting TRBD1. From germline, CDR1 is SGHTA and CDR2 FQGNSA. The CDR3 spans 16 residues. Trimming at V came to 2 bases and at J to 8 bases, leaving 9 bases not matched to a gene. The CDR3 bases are TGTGCCAGCAGCTTAAAGACCGGGACAGGGAGGGAAAAACTGTTTTTT. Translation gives CASSLKTGTGREKLFF.

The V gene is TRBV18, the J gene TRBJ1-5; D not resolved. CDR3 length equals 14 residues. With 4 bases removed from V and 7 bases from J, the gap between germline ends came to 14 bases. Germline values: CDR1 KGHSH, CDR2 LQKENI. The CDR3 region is CASSLSDGSQPQHF. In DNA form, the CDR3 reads TGTGCCAGCTCACTTTCGGACGGGAGCCAGCCCCAGCATTTT.

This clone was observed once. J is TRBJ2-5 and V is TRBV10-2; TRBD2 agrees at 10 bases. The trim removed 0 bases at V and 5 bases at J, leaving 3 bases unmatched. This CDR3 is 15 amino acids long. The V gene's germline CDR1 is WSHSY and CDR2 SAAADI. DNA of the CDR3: TGCGCCAGCAGTGAGTCACCTAGCGGGAGTGAGACCCAGTACTTC. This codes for CASSESPSGSETQYF.

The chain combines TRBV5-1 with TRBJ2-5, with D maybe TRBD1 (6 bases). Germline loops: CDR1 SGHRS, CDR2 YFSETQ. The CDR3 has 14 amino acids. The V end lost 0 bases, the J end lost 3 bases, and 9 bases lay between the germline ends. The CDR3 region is CASSLGDRKETQYF. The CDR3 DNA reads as TGCGCCAGCAGCTTGGGCGACAGGAAAGAGACCCAGTACTTC.

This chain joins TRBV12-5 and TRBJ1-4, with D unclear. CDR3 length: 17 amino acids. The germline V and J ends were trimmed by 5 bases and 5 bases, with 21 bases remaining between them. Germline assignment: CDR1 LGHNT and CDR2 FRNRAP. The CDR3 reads CASGPGRGNRENEKLFF. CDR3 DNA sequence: TGTGCTAGTGGTCCCGGACGAGGGAATAGGGAAAATGAAAAACTGTTTTTT.

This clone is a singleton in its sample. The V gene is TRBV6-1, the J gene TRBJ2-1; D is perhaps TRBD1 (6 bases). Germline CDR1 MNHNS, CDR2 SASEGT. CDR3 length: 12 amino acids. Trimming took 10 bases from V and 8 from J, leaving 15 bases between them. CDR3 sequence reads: CATTTGLDEQFF. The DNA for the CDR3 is TGTGCCACCACTACAGGGCTCGATGAGCAGTTCTTC.

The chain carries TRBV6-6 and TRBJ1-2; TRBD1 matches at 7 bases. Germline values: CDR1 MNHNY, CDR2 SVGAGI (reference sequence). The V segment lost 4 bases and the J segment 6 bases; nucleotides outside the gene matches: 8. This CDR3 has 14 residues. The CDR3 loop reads CASSSKTGVDGYTF. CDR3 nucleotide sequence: TGTGCCAGCAGTTCTAAAACAGGGGTTGATGGCTACACCTTC.

This CDR3 reads CASSWDRWGAEAFF. DNA for the CDR3: TGTGCCAGCAGCTGGGACAGGTGGGGGGCTGAAGCTTTCTTT. V usage is TRBV11-2 and J usage is TRBJ1-1; 8 nucleotides align to TRBD1. The CDR3 runs 14 residues. Trimming removed 4 bases from V and 6 bases from J; junction bases left unmatched: 7. The germline gives CDR1 SGHAT, CDR2 FQNNGV.

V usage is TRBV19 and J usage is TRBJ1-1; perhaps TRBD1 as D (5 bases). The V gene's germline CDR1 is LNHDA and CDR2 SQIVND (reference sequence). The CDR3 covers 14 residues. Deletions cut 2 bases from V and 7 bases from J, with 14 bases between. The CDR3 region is CASSITGADSEAFF. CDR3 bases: TGTGCCAGTAGTATAACGGGAGCCGACAGTGAAGCTTTCTTT.